These 31 T cell receptor beta chains share one sample of origin, sequenced in a study of T cell changes during pregnancy in multiple sclerosis. This table comes from immunoSEQ multiplex PCR, and its TCRdb copy is limited to in-frame clones, with some not included. The repertoire includes 50,000 to 65,000 clones, 80% to 95% of them detected once, and around 3% sits in the top ten. Here the sequenced sample was CD8+ T cells from peripheral blood mononuclear cells, taken in the second trimester of pregnancy. These receptors originate from a female donor with multiple sclerosis, enrolled in a pregnancy study.

As for this clone: Germline and junction disagree at one end, which may indicate a read error. The V call is TRBV5-1, the J call TRBJ2-7, with 9 positions matching TRBD2. In germline, CDR1 is SGHRS, CDR2 YFSETQ. The CDR3 contains 11 residues. The CDR3 sequence is CATQEAGGLDF. The DNA of the CDR3 is TGCGCCACCCAGGAAGCGGGAGGATTGGACTTC.

This sequence joins TRBV10-3 and TRBJ2-3, with 11 positions matching TRBD2. From germline, CDR1 is ENHRY and CDR2 SYGVKD. With V trimmed by 8 bases and J by 2 bases, 12 bases remained unmatched. This CDR3 has 17 residues. The CDR3 region has the DNA TGTGCCATCGGACTAGCGGGCAGCGGCCCCCCCACAGATACGCAGTATTTT. This translates into CAIGLAGSGPPTDTQYF.

V and J are TRBV2 and TRBJ2-2; maybe TRBD2 (5 bases). Trimming removed 5 bases from V and 4 bases from J, with 14 bases in between. This CDR3 spans 15 amino acids. Per germline, CDR1 SNHLY and CDR2 FYNNEI. The CDR3: CASSPRDYPTGELFF. For the CDR3, the DNA is TGTGCCAGCAGTCCTCGGGATTATCCCACCGGGGAGCTGTTTTTT.

The chain links TRBV19 to TRBJ2-7, with D unresolved. This CDR3 spans 12 amino acids. Trimming cost V 5 bases and J 2 bases, with 7 bases left between them. Germline CDR1 reads LNHDA; CDR2 reads SQIVND (reference sequence). CDR3: CASSPSAYEQYF. The CDR3, as DNA: TGTGCCAGTAGTCCGTCAGCCTACGAGCAGTACTTC.

The chain uses TRBV5-4 and TRBJ1-1; D may be TRBD1 (5 bases). The CDR3 extends over 15 amino acids. Trimming removed 4 bases at V and 0 bases at J, with 13 bases between. CDR1 and CDR2 (germline): SGHNT, YYREEE (reference sequence). This CDR3 reads CASSIYQGLNTEAFF. The CDR3 DNA follows: TGTGCCAGCAGCATTTATCAGGGATTGAACACTGAAGCTTTCTTT.

This rearrangement joins TRBV11-2 to TRBJ2-7; 10 nucleotides match TRBD1. CDR3 length: 15 residues. Trimming at V came to 4 bases and at J to 2 bases, leaving 5 bases not matched to a gene. CDR1 is SGHAT, CDR2 FQNNGV, per germline. The CDR3 reads CASSSHGTGAYEQYF. The CDR3 DNA sequence: TGTGCCAGCAGCTCCCACGGGACAGGGGCCTACGAGCAGTACTTC.

The chain couples TRBV27 to TRBJ2-7, with D unclear. V was trimmed by 3 bases and J by 5 bases, leaving 11 bases between them. The CDR3 spans 13 residues. CDR1 and CDR2 from the germline V gene are MNHEY and SMNVEV (reference sequence). This CDR3 is CASSFSRLNEQYF. For the CDR3, the DNA is TGTGCCAGCAGTTTCTCCAGATTGAACGAGCAGTACTTC.

This clone showed up just once. The rearrangement uses TRBV11-2 and TRBJ2-2; D perhaps matches TRBD1 (6 bases). Germline-derived CDR1 and CDR2 are SGHAT and FQNNGV. The germline V and J ends were trimmed by 6 bases and 1 base, with 15 bases remaining between them. The CDR3 has 16 residues. CDR3 nucleotides: TGTGCCAGCAGGGACTGGCCACAGGGGAACACCGGGGAGCTGTTTTTT. This gives the protein CASRDWPQGNTGELFF.

To note about this clone: This CDR3 is also generated by other DNA sequences in the sample. The rearrangement joins TRBV29-1 to TRBJ1-2; D gene uncertain. Germline V gene data show CDR1 as SQVTM and CDR2 as ANQGSEA. The ends were cut back, 1 base at V and 5 bases at J, with 8 bases in the middle. The CDR3 is 12 residues long. The CDR3 sequence is CSVEGQAYGYTF. The CDR3, as DNA: TGCAGCGTTGAAGGTCAGGCATATGGCTACACCTTC.

The V gene is TRBV11-2, the J gene TRBJ2-3, with TRBD2 matching 10 bases. CDR1 is SGHAT, CDR2 FQNNGV, per germline. V lost 4 bases and J lost 4; bases outside the gene matches: 14. The CDR3 runs to 18 residues. DNA of the CDR3: TGTGCCAGCAGCTCCCCTAAGCCGCTAGCGGGAGCCCCAGATACGCAGTATTTT. Translation gives CASSSPKPLAGAPDTQYF.

This clone occurred once. The CDR3 nucleotides are TGTGCCAGCAGTAAACAACAGGGGGTCCTTAGTTACGAGCAGTACTTC. This gives the protein CASSKQQGVLSYEQYF. J is TRBJ2-7 and V is TRBV27; TRBD1 aligns across 8 bases. Losses at the gene ends were 5 bases for V and 4 bases for J; bases not matched to a gene: 13. The CDR3 extends over 16 amino acids. Germline V gene data show CDR1 as MNHEY and CDR2 as SMNVEV (reference sequence).

The CDR3 is CASSSGTGAYNEQFF. For the CDR3, the DNA is TGTGCCAGCAGCTCCGGGACAGGGGCCTACAATGAGCAGTTCTTC. V usage is TRBV27 and J usage is TRBJ2-1, with 10 bases that match TRBD1. Germline trimming cut 6 bases from V and 2 bases from J; bases unmatched to any gene: 4. CDR1 and CDR2 from the germline V gene are MNHEY and SMNVEV (reference sequence). CDR3 length: 15 residues.

This chain links TRBV7-8 with TRBJ2-3, with D unresolved. The CDR3 runs 14 residues. V dropped 3 bases and J dropped 1 base, with 8 bases sitting between them. Germline lookup yields CDR1 SGHVS and CDR2 FQNEAQ. The CDR3, as DNA: TGTGCCAGCAGCTTCCAATTTGGCACAGATACGCAGTATTTT. It encodes CASSFQFGTDTQYF.

This chain uses TRBV9 with TRBJ2-7; TRBD1 matches 9 bases. With V trimmed by 0 bases and J by 0 bases, 7 bases remained unmatched. The CDR3 has 17 residues. Germline CDR1 and CDR2: SGDLS and YYNGEE. The DNA for the CDR3 is TGTGCCAGCAGCGTAGGAGCCGGGACAGGGAGCTCCTACGAGCAGTACTTC. Residues: CASSVGAGTGSSYEQYF.

The chain recombines TRBV10-3 with TRBJ1-1, with 7 bases that match TRBD1. After removal of 0 bases from V and 3 bases from J, the junction contained 4 bases not matched to a gene. The CDR3 covers 15 residues. Germline assignment: CDR1 ENHRY and CDR2 SYGVKD. The CDR3 bases are TGTGCCATCAGTGAGTCTCCGACAGGGTACACTGAAGCTTTCTTT. This translates into CAISESPTGYTEAFF.

CDR3 nucleotide sequence: TGTGCCATTCGACGGGACAGAAATGAAGCTTTCTTT. Translated: CAIRRDRNEAFF. J is TRBJ1-1 and V is TRBV15; 7 bases are shared with TRBD1. This CDR3 has 12 amino acids. V trimming: 10 bases; J trimming: 7 bases; junction bases outside the gene matches: 9. Germline V gene sequence: CDR1 LNHNV, CDR2 YYDKDF (reference sequence).

The genes are TRBV7-9 and TRBJ2-7; 10 nucleotides align to TRBD1. The length of the CDR3 is 14 residues. After removal of 5 bases from V and 4 bases from J, the junction contained 5 bases not matched to a gene. Germline V gene sequence: CDR1 SEHNR, CDR2 FQNEAQ (reference sequence). The CDR3 coding sequence is TGTGCCAGCAGCCAGAGACAGGGGGCTTACGAGCAGTACTTC. Its protein product is CASSQRQGAYEQYF. The full variable domain, completed using reference TRBV7-9 and TRBJ2-7, is DTGVSQNPRHKITKRGQNVTFRCDPISEHNRLYWYRQTLGQGPEFLTYFQNEAQLEKSRLLSDRFSAERPKGSFSTLEIQRTEQGDSAMYLCASSQRQGAYEQYFGPGTRLTVT.

The chain combines TRBV27 with TRBJ2-7; 11 positions match TRBD2. In germline, CDR1 is MNHEY, CDR2 SMNVEV (reference sequence). The length of the CDR3 is 14 residues. V lost 4 bases and J lost 3; bases outside the gene matches: 2. The CDR3: CASSSGTSGYEQYF. In DNA, the CDR3 is TGTGCCAGCAGTTCCGGGACTAGCGGCTACGAGCAGTACTTC.

This chain uses TRBV7-9 with TRBJ2-3, with 9 bases aligning to TRBD1. The V gene's germline CDR1 is SEHNR and CDR2 FQNEAQ (reference sequence). This CDR3 region has 16 residues. Unmatched junction bases numbered 6, after V lost 5 bases and J lost 0 bases. As DNA, the CDR3 is TGTGCCAGCAGCCGACAGGGGGGTCGTAGCACAGATACGCAGTATTTT. Encoded protein: CASSRQGGRSTDTQYF.

V gene TRBV5-1 combines with J gene TRBJ1-1, with D perhaps TRBD1 (5 bases). With 0 bases removed from V and 3 bases from J, the gap between germline ends came to 15 bases. Germline V CDR1 and CDR2: SGHRS, YFSETQ. The CDR3 sequence is 16 residues long. CDR3 sequence: CASSLGSQGFDTEAFF. In nucleotides, the CDR3 is TGCGCCAGCAGCTTGGGATCGCAGGGTTTTGACACTGAAGCTTTCTTT.

This chain links TRBV28 with TRBJ2-7; D is ambiguous. The CDR3 sequence is 12 residues long. From germline, CDR1 is MDHEN and CDR2 SYDVKM. The V end lost 6 bases, the J end lost 6 bases, and 12 bases lay between the germline ends. In DNA form, the CDR3 reads TGTGCCAGCAGCTCACGGGTAGGCGAGCAGTACTTC. It specifies CASSSRVGEQYF.

This chain joins TRBV5-1 and TRBJ2-1; D may be TRBD2 (6 bases). Per the germline V gene, CDR1 is SGHRS and CDR2 is YFSETQ. The CDR3 spans 19 residues. V gave up 4 bases and J gave up 0 bases, with 23 bases separating them. The CDR3 DNA follows: TGCGCCAGCAGCACCACCGGGACTCCGGACCTTAGCTCCTACAATGAGCAGTTCTTC. Its protein product is CASSTTGTPDLSSYNEQFF.

The rearrangement uses TRBV9 and TRBJ2-1, with 8 bases lining up with TRBD1. This CDR3 is built from 15 residues. The J segment lost 0 bases and the V segment lost 3 bases, leaving 2 bases of the junction unmatched. Germline loops: CDR1 SGDLS, CDR2 YYNGEE. The CDR3 spells CASSGDRSSYNEQFF. The CDR3 DNA is TGTGCCAGCAGCGGGGACAGGAGCTCCTACAATGAGCAGTTCTTC.

The rearrangement joins TRBV27 to TRBJ2-1; the D gene is possibly TRBD1 (6 bases). V lost 7 bases to trimming and J lost 4 bases, with 14 bases between them. In germline, CDR1 is MNHEY, CDR2 SMNVEV (reference sequence). CDR3 length: 14 amino acids. The CDR3 sequence is CASTLTGSYNEQFF. In nucleotides, the CDR3 is TGTGCCAGCACCCTGACAGGAAGTTACAATGAGCAGTTCTTC.

This chain links TRBV7-9 with TRBJ1-1; a possible D gene is TRBD1 (6 bases). Trimming removed 2 bases from V and 1 base from J, with 11 bases in between. This CDR3 region has 15 residues. Germline CDR1 and CDR2: SEHNR and FQNEAQ (reference sequence). The CDR3 loop reads CASSLPMGQNTEAFF. The CDR3 nucleotides are TGTGCCAGCAGCTTACCGATGGGACAGAACACTGAAGCTTTCTTT.

This rearrangement joins TRBV6-5 to TRBJ2-7; perhaps TRBD1 as D (6 bases). V lost 6 bases to trimming and J lost 5 bases, with 14 bases between them. The CDR3 sequence is 13 residues long. Germline-derived CDR1 and CDR2 are MNHEY and SVGAGI. In DNA, the CDR3 is TGTGCCAGCAGCTCTACAGGGAGCCACGAGCAGTACTTC. It translates to CASSSTGSHEQYF.

The chain employs TRBV28 and TRBJ2-7; D is undetermined. Germline CDR1 MDHEN, CDR2 SYDVKM. The CDR3 consists of 12 residues. V lost 3 bases and J lost 3, with 6 bases in between. This CDR3 is CASSFPGYEQYF. The CDR3 DNA reads as TGTGCCAGCAGTTTCCCCGGCTACGAGCAGTACTTC.

This chain connects TRBV11-2 to TRBJ2-7; the match to TRBD2 covers 9 bases. The germline V gene has CDR1 SGHAT and CDR2 FQNNGV. The CDR3 runs to 13 residues. V shed 10 bases and J 0 bases; nucleotides not matched to a gene: 4. CDR3 loop: CATYSGSSYEQYF. The CDR3 DNA reads TGTGCCACCTATAGCGGGAGCTCCTACGAGCAGTACTTC.

This chain connects TRBV27 to TRBJ1-6; TRBD1 is a possible D gene (6 bases). With 3 bases removed from V and 7 bases from J, the gap between germline ends came to 7 bases. Per germline, CDR1 MNHEY and CDR2 SMNVEV (reference sequence). The CDR3 has 13 residues. CDR3 loop: CASSFGGNSPLHF. CDR3 nucleotide sequence: TGTGCCAGCAGTTTTGGGGGCAATTCACCCCTCCACTTT.

The CDR3 sequence is CASSEQGGQETQYF. As DNA, the CDR3 is TGTGCCAGCAGTGAACAAGGCGGCCAAGAGACCCAGTACTTC. V gene TRBV6-1 combines with J gene TRBJ2-5; no reliable D call. This CDR3 is built from 14 residues. Per the germline V gene, CDR1 is MNHNS and CDR2 is SASEGT. V dropped 2 bases and J dropped 1 base, with 8 bases sitting between them.

This chain uses TRBV19 with TRBJ1-1; TRBD1 matches 9 bases. Trimming at V came to 5 bases and at J to 3 bases, leaving 13 bases not matched to a gene. This CDR3 has 17 amino acids. The germline V gene encodes CDR1 LNHDA and CDR2 SQIVND (reference sequence). The CDR3 DNA reads as TGTGCCAGTAGTGGGACAGGGATCATCCCACCCGACACTGAAGCTTTCTTT. Its translation: CASSGTGIIPPDTEAFF.